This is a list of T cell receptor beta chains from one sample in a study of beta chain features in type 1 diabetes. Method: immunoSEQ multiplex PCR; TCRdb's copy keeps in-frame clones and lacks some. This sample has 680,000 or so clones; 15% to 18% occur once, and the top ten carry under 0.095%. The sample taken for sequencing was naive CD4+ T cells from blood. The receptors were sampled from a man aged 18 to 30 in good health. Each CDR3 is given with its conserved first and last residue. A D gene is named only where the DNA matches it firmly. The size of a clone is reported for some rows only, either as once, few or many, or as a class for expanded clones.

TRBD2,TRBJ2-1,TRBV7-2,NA,CASSLVGTSGNSYNEQFF,TGTGCCAGCAGCTTAGTAGGGACTAGCGGGAACTCCTACAATGAGCAGTTCTTC
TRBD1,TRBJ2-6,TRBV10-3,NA,CAISPGQVWLSGANVLTF,TGTGCCATCAGTCCCGGACAGGTATGGTTGTCAGGGGCCAACGTCCTGACTTTC
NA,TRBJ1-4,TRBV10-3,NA,CAISEARPGSSNEKLFF,TGTGCCATCAGTGAGGCCCGACCAGGGTCTTCTAATGAAAAACTGTTTTTT
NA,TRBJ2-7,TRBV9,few,CASSVAAGTTYEQYF,TGTGCCAGCAGCGTAGCAGCGGGGACAACCTACGAGCAGTACTTC
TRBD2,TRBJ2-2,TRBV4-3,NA,CASSQDQLAGVSNTGELFF,TGCGCCAGCAGCCAAGATCAACTAGCGGGGGTCTCGAACACCGGGGAGCTGTTTTTT
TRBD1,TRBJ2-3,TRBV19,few,CASSPGQNTDTQYF,TGTGCCAGTAGTCCGGGACAGAACACAGATACGCAGTATTTT
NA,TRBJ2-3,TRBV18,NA,CASSPNEGDTQYF,TGTGCCAGCTCGCCAAATGAGGGGGATACGCAGTATTTT
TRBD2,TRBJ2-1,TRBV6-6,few,CASSYSMRGLAAEQFF,TGTGCCAGCAGTTACTCGATGCGCGGACTAGCGGCTGAGCAGTTCTTC
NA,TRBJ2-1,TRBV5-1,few,CASSVPEPIRFF,TGCGCCAGCAGCGTCCCGGAACCAATTCGGTTCTTC
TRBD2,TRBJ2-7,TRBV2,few,CASIPGTSGLYEQYF,TGTGCCAGCATTCCTGGGACTAGCGGGCTCTACGAGCAGTACTTC
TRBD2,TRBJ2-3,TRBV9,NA,CASSVMLAGTDTQYF,TGTGCCAGCAGCGTGATGTTAGCGGGGACAGATACGCAGTATTTT
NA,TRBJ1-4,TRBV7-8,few,CASSSNRARGKEKLFF,TGTGCCAGCAGCTCAAACAGGGCGAGGGGAAAAGAAAAACTGTTTTTT
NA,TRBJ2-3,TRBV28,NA,CASKFISTDTQYF,TGTGCCAGCAAGTTTATAAGTACAGATACGCAGTATTTT
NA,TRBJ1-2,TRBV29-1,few,CSVVRVRNYGYTF,TGCAGCGTTGTCAGGGTTAGGAACTATGGCTACACCTTC
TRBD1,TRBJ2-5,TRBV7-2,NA,CASSHRTGYGTQYF,TGTGCCAGCAGCCATCGGACAGGGTACGGGACCCAGTACTTC
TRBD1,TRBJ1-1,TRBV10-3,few,CAISETGVETEAFF,TGTGCCATCAGCGAGACAGGGGTGGAGACTGAAGCTTTCTTT
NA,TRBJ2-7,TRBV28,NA,CASRATYEQYF,TGTGCCAGCAGGGCGACCTACGAGCAGTACTTC
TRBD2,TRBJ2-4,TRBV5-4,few,CASSLGLTSGELAKNIQYF,TGTGCCAGCAGCTTGGGCTTAACTAGCGGGGAGCTAGCCAAAAACATTCAGTACTTC
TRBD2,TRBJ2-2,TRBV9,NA,CASSTRTGGAAGELFF,TGTGCCAGCAGCACCCGGACCGGGGGGGCCGCCGGGGAGCTGTTTTTT
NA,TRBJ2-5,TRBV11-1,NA,CASSFVAETQYF,TGTGCCAGCAGCTTCGTCGCGGAGACCCAGTACTTC
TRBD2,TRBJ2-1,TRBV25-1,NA,CASRSGSFYNEQFF,TGTGCCAGCAGAAGCGGGAGCTTCTACAATGAGCAGTTCTTC
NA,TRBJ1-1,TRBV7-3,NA,CASSLDRKNTEAFF,TGTGCCAGCAGCCTCGACAGAAAGAACACTGAAGCTTTCTTT
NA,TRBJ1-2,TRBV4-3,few,CASSQDIRGVRYGYTF,TGCGCCAGCAGCCAAGACATTCGGGGCGTTCGGTATGGCTACACCTTC
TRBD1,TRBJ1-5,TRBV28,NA,CASSLGDRVGQPQHF,TGTGCCAGCAGTTTGGGGGACAGGGTCGGTCAGCCCCAGCATTTT
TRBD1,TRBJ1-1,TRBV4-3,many,CASSQGQLILNTEAFF,TGCGCCAGCAGCCAGGGACAGCTAATCTTGAACACTGAAGCTTTCTTT
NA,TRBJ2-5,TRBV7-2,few,CASSLWLGQKQETQYF,TGTGCCAGCAGCTTGTGGCTTGGGCAAAAACAAGAGACCCAGTACTTC
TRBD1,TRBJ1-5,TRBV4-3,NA,CASSQTTGWDGPQHF,TGCGCCAGCAGCCAGACGACAGGGTGGGATGGGCCCCAGCATTTT
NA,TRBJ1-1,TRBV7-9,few,CASSLTAEAFF,TGTGCCAGCAGCTTGACAGCTGAAGCTTTCTTT
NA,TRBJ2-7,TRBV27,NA,CASSQGRGWQYF,TGTGCCAGCAGTCAGGGTCGGGGGTGGCAGTACTTC
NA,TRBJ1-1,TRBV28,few,CATQQVPSAEAFF,TGTGCCACCCAACAGGTCCCGAGCGCTGAAGCTTTCTTT
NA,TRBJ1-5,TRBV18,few,CASSPGGNQPQHF,TGTGCCAGCTCCCCCGGGGGCAATCAGCCCCAGCATTTT
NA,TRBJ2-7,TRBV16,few,CASSPQNEQYF,TGTGCCAGCAGCCCACAGAACGAGCAGTACTTC
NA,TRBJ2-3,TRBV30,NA,CAWSVQRNTDTQYF,TGTGCCTGGAGTGTACAAAGGAACACAGATACGCAGTATTTT
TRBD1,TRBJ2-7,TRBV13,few,CASSPNWDRGPYEQYF,TGTGCCAGCAGCCCAAACTGGGACAGGGGACCCTACGAGCAGTACTTC
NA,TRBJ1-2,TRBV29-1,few,CSVAEVNRDDYGYTF,TGCAGCGTTGCAGAGGTGAACAGGGACGACTATGGCTACACCTTC
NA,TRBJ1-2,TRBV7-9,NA,CASSPQKIGGRREYGYTF,TGTGCCAGCAGCCCCCAGAAGATCGGGGGGCGCCGGGAATATGGCTACACCTTC
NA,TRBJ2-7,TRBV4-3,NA,CASSQNPGHPFFGLYF,TGCGCCAGCAGCCAGAATCCGGGACATCCCTTCTTCGGTCTGTACTTC
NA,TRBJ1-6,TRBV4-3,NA,CASSQDRRGSSYNSPLHF,TGCGCCAGCAGCCAAGATCGGCGGGGCAGCTCCTATAATTCACCCCTCCACTTT
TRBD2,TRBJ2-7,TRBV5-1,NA,CASGLLAGILGEQYF,TGCGCCAGCGGCTTACTAGCGGGGATCCTAGGGGAGCAGTACTTC
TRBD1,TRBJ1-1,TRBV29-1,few,CSGKGTGGFTEAFF,TGCAGCGGGAAGGGGACAGGGGGCTTCACTGAAGCTTTCTTT
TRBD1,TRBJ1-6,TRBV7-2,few,CASSPHRGGNSPLHF,TGTGCCAGCAGCCCGCACAGGGGGGGAAATTCACCCCTCCACTTT
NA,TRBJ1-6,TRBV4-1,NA,CASSRHGSSPLHF,TGCGCCAGCAGCCGGCATGGGAGTTCACCCCTCCACTTT
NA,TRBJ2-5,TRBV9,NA,CASSVGSSGLKETQYF,TGTGCCAGCAGCGTTGGAAGCTCAGGGTTGAAAGAGACCCAGTACTTC
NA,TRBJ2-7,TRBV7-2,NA,CASSLFGLYEQYF,TGTGCCAGCAGCTTGTTTGGCCTCTACGAGCAGTACTTC
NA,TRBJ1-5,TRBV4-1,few,CASSQEQVGSNQPQHF,TGCGCCAGCAGCCAAGAACAGGTGGGGTCCAATCAGCCCCAGCATTTT
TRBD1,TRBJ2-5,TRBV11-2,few,CASSRGQQETQYF,TGTGCCAGCAGCCGGGGACAGCAAGAGACCCAGTACTTC
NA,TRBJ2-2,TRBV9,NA,CASSRDSLRNTGELFF,TGTGCCAGCAGCCGGGACTCCTTAAGGAACACCGGGGAGCTGTTTTTT
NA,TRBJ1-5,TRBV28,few,CASNPGTQWNQPQHF,TGTGCCAGCAACCCCGGGACCCAGTGGAATCAGCCCCAGCATTTT
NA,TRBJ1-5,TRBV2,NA,CASSGGRGNSNQPQHF,TGTGCCAGCAGCGGGGGTCGGGGTAATAGCAATCAGCCCCAGCATTTT
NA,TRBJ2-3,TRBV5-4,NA,CASSSPGVTDTQYF,TGTGCCAGCAGCTCGCCGGGGGTCACAGATACGCAGTATTTT
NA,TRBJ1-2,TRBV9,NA,CASSEREGTHARSNYGYTF,TGTGCCAGCAGCGAGAGGGAAGGGACCCACGCACGATCTAACTATGGCTACACCTTC
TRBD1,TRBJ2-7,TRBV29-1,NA,CSVLPGQGYEQYF,TGCAGCGTCCTCCCGGGACAGGGCTACGAGCAGTACTTC
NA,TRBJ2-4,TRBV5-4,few,CASSSVAKNIQYF,TGTGCCAGCAGCTCCGTAGCCAAAAACATTCAGTACTTC
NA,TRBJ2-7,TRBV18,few,CASSQTPGNYEQYF,TGTGCCAGCTCCCAGACTCCTGGGAACTACGAGCAGTACTTC
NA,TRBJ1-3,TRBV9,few,CASSVTLSSGNTIYF,TGTGCCAGCAGCGTCACCCTGAGCTCTGGAAACACCATATATTTT